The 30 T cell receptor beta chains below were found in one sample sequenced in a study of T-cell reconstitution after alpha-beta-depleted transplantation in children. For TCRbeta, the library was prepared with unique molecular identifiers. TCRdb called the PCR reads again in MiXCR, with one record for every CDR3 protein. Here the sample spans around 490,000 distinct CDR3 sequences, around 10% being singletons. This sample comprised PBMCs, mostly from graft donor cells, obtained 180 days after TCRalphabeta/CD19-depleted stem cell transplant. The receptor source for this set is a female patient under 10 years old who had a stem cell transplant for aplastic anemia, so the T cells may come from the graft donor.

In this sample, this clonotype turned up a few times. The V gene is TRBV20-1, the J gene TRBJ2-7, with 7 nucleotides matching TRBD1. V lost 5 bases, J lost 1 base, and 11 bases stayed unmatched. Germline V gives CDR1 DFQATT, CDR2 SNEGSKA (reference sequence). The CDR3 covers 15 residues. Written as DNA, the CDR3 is TGCAGTGCTCTAAAGGGGGCCAGGTTGTCCTACGAGCAGTACTTC. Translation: CSALKGARLSYEQYF.

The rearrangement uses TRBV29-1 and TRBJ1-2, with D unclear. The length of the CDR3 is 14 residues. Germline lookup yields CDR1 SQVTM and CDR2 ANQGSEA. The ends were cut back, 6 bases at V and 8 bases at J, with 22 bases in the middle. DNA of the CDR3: TGCAGCGTCGCTCCGCGACAAAAGGGATACGGCTACACCTTC. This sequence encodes CSVAPRQKGYGYTF.

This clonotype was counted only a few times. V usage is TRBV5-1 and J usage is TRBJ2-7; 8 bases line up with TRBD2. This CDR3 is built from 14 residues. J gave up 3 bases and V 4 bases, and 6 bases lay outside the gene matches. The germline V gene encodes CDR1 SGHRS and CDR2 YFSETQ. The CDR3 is CASSREGPNYEQYV. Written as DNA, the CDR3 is TGCGCCAGCAGCCGGGAGGGCCCAAACTACGAGCAGTACGTC.

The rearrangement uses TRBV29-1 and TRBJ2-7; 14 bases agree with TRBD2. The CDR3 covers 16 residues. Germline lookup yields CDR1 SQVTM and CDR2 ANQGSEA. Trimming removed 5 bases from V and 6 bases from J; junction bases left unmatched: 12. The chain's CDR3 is CSVLASGTSGSSEQYV. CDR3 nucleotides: TGCAGCGTTCTAGCCTCCGGGACTAGCGGGAGTAGCGAGCAGTACGTC.

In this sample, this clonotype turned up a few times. The CDR3 bases are TGCAGCGTTCTCCCGGTGGAGGGCCAAGAGACCCAGTACTTC. Residues: CSVLPVEGQETQYF. The V gene is TRBV29-1, the J gene TRBJ2-5; possibly TRBD2 for D (6 bases). The germline CDR1 and CDR2 sequences are SQVTM and ANQGSEA. V was shortened by 5 bases and J by 1 base, with 14 bases between the two germline ends. The CDR3 runs 14 residues.

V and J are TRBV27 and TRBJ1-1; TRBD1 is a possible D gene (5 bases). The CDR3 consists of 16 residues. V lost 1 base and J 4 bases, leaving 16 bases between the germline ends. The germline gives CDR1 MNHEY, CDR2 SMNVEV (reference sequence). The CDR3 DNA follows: TGTGCCAGCAGTTTATTGGGACCGAGCAAGGGCACTGAAGCTTTCTTT. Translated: CASSLLGPSKGTEAFF.

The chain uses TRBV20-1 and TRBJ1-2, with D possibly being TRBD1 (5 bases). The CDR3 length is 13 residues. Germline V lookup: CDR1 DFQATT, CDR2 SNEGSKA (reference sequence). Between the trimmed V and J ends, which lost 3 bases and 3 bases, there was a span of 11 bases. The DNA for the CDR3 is TGCAGTGCTAGCGCCGGGACTCACTATGGCTACACCTTC. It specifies CSASAGTHYGYTF.

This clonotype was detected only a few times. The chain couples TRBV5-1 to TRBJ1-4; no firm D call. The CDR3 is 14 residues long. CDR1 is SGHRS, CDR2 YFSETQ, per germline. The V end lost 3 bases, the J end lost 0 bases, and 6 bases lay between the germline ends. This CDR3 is CASSYISTNEKLFF. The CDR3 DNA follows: TGCGCCAGCAGCTACATATCAACTAATGAAAAACTGTTTTTT. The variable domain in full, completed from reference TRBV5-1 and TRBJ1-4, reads KAGVTQTPRYLIKTRGQQVTLSCSPISGHRSVSWYQQTPGQGLQFLFEYFSETQRNKGNFPGRFSGRQFSNSRSEMNVSTLELGDSALYLCASSYISTNEKLFFGSGTQLSVL.

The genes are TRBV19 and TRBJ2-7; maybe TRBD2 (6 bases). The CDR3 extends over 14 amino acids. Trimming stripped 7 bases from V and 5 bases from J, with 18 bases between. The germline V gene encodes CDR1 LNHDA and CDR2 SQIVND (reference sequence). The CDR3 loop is CASTMGLARDEQYF. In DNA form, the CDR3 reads TGTGCCAGTACCATGGGCCTAGCGAGGGACGAGCAGTACTTC.

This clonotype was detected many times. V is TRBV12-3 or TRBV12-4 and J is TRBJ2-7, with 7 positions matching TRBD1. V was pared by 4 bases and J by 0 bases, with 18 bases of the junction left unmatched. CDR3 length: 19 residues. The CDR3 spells CASSYRTSPGTVSSYEQYF. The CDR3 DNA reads TGTGCCAGCAGTTACCGCACGTCCCCCGGGACAGTATCCTCCTACGAGCAGTACTTC.

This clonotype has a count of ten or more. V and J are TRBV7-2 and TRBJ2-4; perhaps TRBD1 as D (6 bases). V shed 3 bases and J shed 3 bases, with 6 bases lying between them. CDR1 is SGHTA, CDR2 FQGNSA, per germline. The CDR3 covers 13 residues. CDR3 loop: CASSLDSKNIQYF. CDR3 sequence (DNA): TGTGCCAGCAGCTTGGACAGCAAAAACATTCAGTACTTC.

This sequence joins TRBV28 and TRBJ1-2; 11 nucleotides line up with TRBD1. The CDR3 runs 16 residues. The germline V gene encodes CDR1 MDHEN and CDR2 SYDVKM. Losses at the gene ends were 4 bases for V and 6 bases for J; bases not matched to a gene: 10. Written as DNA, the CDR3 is TGTGCCAGCAGTTCCGTCTTTAAGGGACAGGGGGATGGCTACACCTTC. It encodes CASSSVFKGQGDGYTF.

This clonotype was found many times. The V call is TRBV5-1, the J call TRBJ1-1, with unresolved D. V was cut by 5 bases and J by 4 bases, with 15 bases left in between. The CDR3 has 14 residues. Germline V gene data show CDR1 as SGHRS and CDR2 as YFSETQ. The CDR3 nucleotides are TGCGCCAGCAGACTCGACGGGGTTGGCACTGAAGCTTTCTTT. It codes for CASRLDGVGTEAFF.

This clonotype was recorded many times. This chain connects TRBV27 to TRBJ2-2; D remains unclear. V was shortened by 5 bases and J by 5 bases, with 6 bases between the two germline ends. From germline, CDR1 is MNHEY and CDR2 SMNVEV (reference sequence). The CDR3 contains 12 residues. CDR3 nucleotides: TGTGCCAGCAGTGCCCTGACCGGGGAGCTGTTTTTT. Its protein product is CASSALTGELFF.

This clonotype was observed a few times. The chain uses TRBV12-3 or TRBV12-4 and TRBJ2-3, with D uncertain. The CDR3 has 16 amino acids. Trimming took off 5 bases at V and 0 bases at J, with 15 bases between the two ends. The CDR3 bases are TGTGCCAGCAGTCCCCGCGCCAGACCTAGCACAGATACGCAGTATTTT. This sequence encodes CASSPRARPSTDTQYF.

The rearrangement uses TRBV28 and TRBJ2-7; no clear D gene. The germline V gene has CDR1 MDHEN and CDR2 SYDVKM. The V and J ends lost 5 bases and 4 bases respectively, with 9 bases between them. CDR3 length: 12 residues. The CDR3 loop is CASSQTVYEQYF. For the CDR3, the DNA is TGTGCCAGCAGTCAGACGGTTTACGAGCAGTACTTC.

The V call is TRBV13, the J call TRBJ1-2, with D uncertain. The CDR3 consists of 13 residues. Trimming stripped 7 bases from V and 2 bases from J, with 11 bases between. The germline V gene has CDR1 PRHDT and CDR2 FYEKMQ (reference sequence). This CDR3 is CASTLDPNYGYTF. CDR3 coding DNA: TGTGCCAGCACCTTGGACCCAAACTATGGCTACACCTTC.

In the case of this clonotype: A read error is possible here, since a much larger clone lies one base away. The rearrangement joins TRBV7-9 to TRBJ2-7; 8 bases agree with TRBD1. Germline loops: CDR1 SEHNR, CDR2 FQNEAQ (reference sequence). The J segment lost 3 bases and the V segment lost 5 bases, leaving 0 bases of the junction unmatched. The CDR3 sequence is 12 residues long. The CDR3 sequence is CASSGTGYEQYF. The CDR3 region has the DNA TGTGCCAGCAGCGGGACAGGCTACGAGCAGTACTTC.

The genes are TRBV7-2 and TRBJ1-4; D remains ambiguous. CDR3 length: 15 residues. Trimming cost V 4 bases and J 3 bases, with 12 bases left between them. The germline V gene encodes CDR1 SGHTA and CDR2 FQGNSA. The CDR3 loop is CASSSGALANEKLFF. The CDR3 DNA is TGTGCCAGCAGCTCAGGAGCCTTGGCTAATGAAAAACTGTTTTTT.

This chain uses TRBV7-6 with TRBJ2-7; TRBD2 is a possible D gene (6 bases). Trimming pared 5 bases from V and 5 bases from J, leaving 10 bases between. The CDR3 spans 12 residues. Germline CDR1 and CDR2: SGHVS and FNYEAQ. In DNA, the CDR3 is TGTGCCAGCAGCCTCGGGGGTGACGAGCAGTACTTC. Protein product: CASSLGGDEQYF.

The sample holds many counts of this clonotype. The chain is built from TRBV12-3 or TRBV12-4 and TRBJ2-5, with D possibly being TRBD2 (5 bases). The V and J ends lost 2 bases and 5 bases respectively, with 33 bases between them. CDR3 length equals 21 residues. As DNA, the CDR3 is TGTGCCAGCAGTTTATCTCGGGGTACACCAACTCAGCGGTGGGCTCGGGAGACCCAGTACTTC. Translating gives CASSLSRGTPTQRWARETQYF.

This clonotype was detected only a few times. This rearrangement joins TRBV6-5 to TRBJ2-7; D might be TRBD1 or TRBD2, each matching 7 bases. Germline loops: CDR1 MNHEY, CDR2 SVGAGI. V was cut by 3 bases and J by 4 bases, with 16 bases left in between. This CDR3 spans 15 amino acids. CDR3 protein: CASSYARGGKYEQYF. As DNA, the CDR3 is TGTGCCAGCAGTTATGCCAGGGGGGGAAAGTACGAGCAGTACTTC.

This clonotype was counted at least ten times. The CDR3, as DNA: TGTGCCATCAGTGCCGGTTCCTACGAGCAGTACGTC. Protein sequence: CAISAGSYEQYV. The chain combines TRBV10-3 with TRBJ2-7; D unresolved. V was trimmed by 4 bases and J by 1 base, leaving 5 bases between them. Germline lookup yields CDR1 ENHRY and CDR2 SYGVKD. The CDR3 totals 12 residues.

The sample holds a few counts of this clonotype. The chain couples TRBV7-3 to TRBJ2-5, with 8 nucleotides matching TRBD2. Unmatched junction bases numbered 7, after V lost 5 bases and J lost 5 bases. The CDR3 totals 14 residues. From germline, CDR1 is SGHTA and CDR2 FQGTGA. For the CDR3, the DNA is TGTGCCAGCAGCGCGAACGGGAGGGGGGAGACCCAGTACTTC. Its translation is CASSANGRGETQYF.

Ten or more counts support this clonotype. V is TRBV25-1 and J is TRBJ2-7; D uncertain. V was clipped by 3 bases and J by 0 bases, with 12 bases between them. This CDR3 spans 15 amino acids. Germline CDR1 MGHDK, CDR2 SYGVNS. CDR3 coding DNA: TGTGCCAGCAGTGACCCAAGGACGGTCTCCTACGAGCAGTACTTC. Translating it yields CASSDPRTVSYEQYF.

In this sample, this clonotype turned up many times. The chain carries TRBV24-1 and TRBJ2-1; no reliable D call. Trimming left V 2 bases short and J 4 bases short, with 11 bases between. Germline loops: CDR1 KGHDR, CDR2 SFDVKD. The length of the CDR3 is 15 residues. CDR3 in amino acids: CATSDSRPGYNEQFF. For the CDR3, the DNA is TGTGCCACCAGTGATTCTCGACCCGGGTACAATGAGCAGTTCTTC.

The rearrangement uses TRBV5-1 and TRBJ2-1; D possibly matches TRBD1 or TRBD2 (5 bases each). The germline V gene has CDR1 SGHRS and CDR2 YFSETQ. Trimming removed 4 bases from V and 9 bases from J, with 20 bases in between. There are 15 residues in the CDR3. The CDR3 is CASSLGTHEGREQFF. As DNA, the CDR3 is TGCGCCAGCAGCCTCGGGACCCACGAGGGGCGTGAGCAGTTCTTC. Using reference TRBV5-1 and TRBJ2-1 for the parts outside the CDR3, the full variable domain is KAGVTQTPRYLIKTRGQQVTLSCSPISGHRSVSWYQQTPGQGLQFLFEYFSETQRNKGNFPGRFSGRQFSNSRSEMNVSTLELGDSALYLCASSLGTHEGREQFFGPGTRLTVL.

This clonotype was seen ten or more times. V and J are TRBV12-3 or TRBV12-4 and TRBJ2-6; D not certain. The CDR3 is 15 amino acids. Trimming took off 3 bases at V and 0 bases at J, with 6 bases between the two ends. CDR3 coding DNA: TGTGCCAGCAGTTTGAAGCTCTCTGGGGCCAACGTCCTGACTTTC. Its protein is CASSLKLSGANVLTF.

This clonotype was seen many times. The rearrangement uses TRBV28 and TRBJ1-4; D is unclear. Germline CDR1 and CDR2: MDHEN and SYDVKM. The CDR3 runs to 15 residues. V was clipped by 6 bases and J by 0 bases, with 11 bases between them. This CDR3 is CASSRTGATNEKLFF. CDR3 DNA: TGTGCCAGCAGCAGGACCGGTGCAACTAATGAAAAACTGTTTTTT.

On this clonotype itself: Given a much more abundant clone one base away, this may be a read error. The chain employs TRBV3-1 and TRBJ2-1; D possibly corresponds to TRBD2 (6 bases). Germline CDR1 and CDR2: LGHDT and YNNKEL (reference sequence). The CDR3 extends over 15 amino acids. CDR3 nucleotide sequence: TGTGCCAGCTGCCAAATGGCGGGACTTTACAATGAGCAGTTCTTC. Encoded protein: CASCQMAGLYNEQFF.